These 26 T cell receptor beta chains share one sample of origin, sequenced in a study of cytomegalovirus exposure and HLA in healthy donors. Produced via immunoSEQ multiplex PCR; TCRdb's table is partial and in-frame only. Altogether approximately 200,000 clones are present, 75% to 90% being singletons, with the ten largest covering less than 9%. What was sequenced was PBMCs. The source is a man aged 18 to 35 in good health and CMV-seropositive.

This chain links TRBV6-5 with TRBJ2-1; D is unclear. V dropped 7 bases and J dropped 10 bases, with 20 bases sitting between them. This CDR3 region has 14 residues. Looked up from germline, CDR1 is MNHEY and CDR2 is SVGAGI. The DNA of the CDR3 is TGTGCCAGCACCCCCTCCGGTTCACTTCGGGAGCAGTTCTTC. It translates to CASTPSGSLREQFF.

A single count supports this clone. This chain links TRBV19 with TRBJ1-1, with D perhaps TRBD1 (5 bases). Trimming took 3 bases from V and 10 from J, leaving 15 bases between them. Germline CDR1 LNHDA, CDR2 SQIVND (reference sequence). The CDR3 contains 13 residues. DNA for the CDR3: TGTGCCAGTAGTATGGGTCGGACGGGGGGAGCTTTCTTT. Amino acids: CASSMGRTGGAFF.

The genes are TRBV4-3 and TRBJ2-5; no clear D gene. Germline V gene lookup returns CDR1 LGHNA and CDR2 YSLEER. V was clipped by 0 bases and J by 5 bases, with 13 bases between them. The CDR3 loop spans 15 amino acids. In nucleotides, the CDR3 is TGCGCCAGCAGCCAAGATTGGAGCACCGAGGAGACCCAGTACTTC. As protein: CASSQDWSTEETQYF.

V usage is TRBV20-1 and J usage is TRBJ2-1; D gene uncertain. The germline CDR1 and CDR2 sequences are DFQATT and SNEGSKA (reference sequence). The V end lost 5 bases, the J end lost 8 bases, and 7 bases lay between the germline ends. The CDR3 spans 10 residues. CDR3 protein: CSALPHEQFF. CDR3 sequence (DNA): TGCAGTGCTCTCCCCCATGAGCAGTTCTTC.

The chain recombines TRBV6-4 with TRBJ2-1; 8 nucleotides agree with TRBD2. CDR1 and CDR2 from the germline V gene are MRHNA and SNTAGT. J gave up 7 bases and V 3 bases, and 8 bases lay outside the gene matches. This CDR3 has 15 residues. CDR3 sequence reads: CASSENSGGGNEQFF. The CDR3, as DNA: TGTGCCAGCAGTGAGAATTCGGGAGGGGGGAATGAGCAGTTCTTC.

This sequence joins TRBV4-3 and TRBJ2-1; 8 positions match TRBD2. This CDR3 region has 17 residues. Germline-derived CDR1 and CDR2 are LGHNA and YSLEER. Germline trimming cut 0 bases from V and 6 bases from J; bases unmatched to any gene: 10. CDR3 sequence reads: CASSQDLSGRALNEQFF. For the CDR3, the DNA is TGCGCCAGCAGCCAAGATTTGAGCGGGAGAGCCCTCAATGAGCAGTTCTTC.

The rearrangement joins TRBV5-1 to TRBJ2-5; D is perhaps TRBD1 (5 bases). Germline V gene sequence: CDR1 SGHRS, CDR2 YFSETQ. V was cut by 4 bases and J by 4 bases, with 17 bases left in between. The CDR3 contains 15 residues. CDR3 region: CASSTTAPLIETQYF. DNA for the CDR3: TGCGCCAGCAGCACGACAGCCCCATTAATAGAGACCCAGTACTTC.

The chain is built from TRBV30 and TRBJ1-2; 8 positions match TRBD1. The CDR3 runs 13 residues. J was trimmed by 7 bases and V by 4 bases; bases with no gene match: 8. The V gene's germline CDR1 is GTSNPN and CDR2 SVGIG (reference sequence). The CDR3 DNA is TGTGCCTGGAAAGGTCAGGGGGCAGGTGGCTACACCTTC. Encoded protein: CAWKGQGAGGYTF.

This chain joins TRBV11-3 and TRBJ2-7, with D tentatively TRBD1 (5 bases). Deletions cut 1 base from V and 0 bases from J, with 7 bases between. The length of the CDR3 is 14 residues. Germline CDR1 and CDR2: SGHNT and YENEEA. CDR3 DNA sequence: TGTGCCAGCAGCTTAGGGACAAACTCCTACGAGCAGTACTTC. This codes for CASSLGTNSYEQYF.

This clone was recorded at least ten times. The chain uses TRBV7-9 and TRBJ2-1; 9 bases agree with TRBD1. CDR1 is SEHNR, CDR2 FQNEAQ, per germline (reference sequence). The CDR3 contains 16 residues. Losses at the gene ends were 2 bases for V and 4 bases for J; bases not matched to a gene: 6. Here the CDR3 reads CASSLFDRGKYNEQFF. CDR3 nucleotides: TGTGCCAGCAGCTTATTCGACAGGGGGAAGTACAATGAGCAGTTCTTC.

V is TRBV9 and J is TRBJ2-7; no clear D gene. The CDR3 has 15 amino acids. Looked up from germline, CDR1 is SGDLS and CDR2 is YYNGEE. V gave up 0 bases and J gave up 2 bases, with 12 bases separating them. CDR3 amino acids: CASSVGMESPYEQYF. For the CDR3, the DNA is TGTGCCAGCAGCGTAGGTATGGAGTCTCCCTACGAGCAGTACTTC.

CDR3 in DNA: TGTGCCAGCAGCTGGGGGACTAGCGGCTCCTACGAGCAGTACTTC. It is translated as CASSWGTSGSYEQYF. This rearrangement joins TRBV5-4 to TRBJ2-7; 11 bases are a match to TRBD2. The CDR3 length is 15 residues. The junction had 2 bases not matched to a gene; V was cut back by 3 bases and J by 0 bases. CDR1 and CDR2 from the germline V gene are SGHNT and YYREEE (reference sequence).

This chain links TRBV28 with TRBJ1-1; 9 nucleotides line up with TRBD1. The CDR3 length is 16 residues. The V and J ends lost 2 bases and 4 bases, in that order; junction bases with no gene match: 8. The germline gives CDR1 MDHEN, CDR2 SYDVKM. This CDR3 reads CASSLGDRGRITEAFF. The CDR3 bases are TGTGCCAGCAGTTTAGGTGACAGGGGGAGGATCACTGAAGCTTTCTTT.

The chain couples TRBV19 to TRBJ2-1, with a possible D match to TRBD2 (6 bases). Germline CDR1 and CDR2: LNHDA and SQIVND (reference sequence). The V and J ends lost 10 bases and 9 bases respectively, with 10 bases between them. The CDR3 extends over 10 amino acids. The CDR3 sequence: CATQAGEQFF. The CDR3 coding sequence is TGTGCCACGCAAGCGGGTGAGCAGTTCTTC.

V and J are TRBV7-2 and TRBJ2-1; D unresolved. The germline V and J ends were trimmed by 3 bases and 4 bases, with 7 bases remaining between them. CDR1 and CDR2 from the germline V gene are SGHTA and FQGNSA. CDR3 length equals 13 residues. CDR3 in DNA: TGTGCCAGCAGCTTCCGTACTTACAATGAGCAGTTCTTC. This gives the protein CASSFRTYNEQFF.

The V and J genes are TRBV7-9 and TRBJ2-3; 11 bases fit TRBD2. Germline V gene lookup returns CDR1 SEHNR and CDR2 FQNEAQ (reference sequence). This CDR3 spans 19 amino acids. Trimming cost V 6 bases and J 0 bases; bases outside gene matches: 14. The CDR3 loop is CASRPGLAGAIGSTDTQYF. CDR3 in DNA: TGTGCCAGCAGGCCCGGACTAGCGGGCGCCATCGGAAGCACAGATACGCAGTATTTT.

The chain has TRBV4-1 and TRBJ2-3; 7 bases agree with TRBD2. The CDR3 has 18 amino acids. Trimming removed 1 base from V and 5 bases from J; junction bases left unmatched: 15. CDR1 and CDR2 (germline): MGHRA, YSYEKL. The CDR3 nucleotides read TGCGCCAGCAGCCAAGCCGCCGCTAGCGGAGGTATGGGAGATACGCAGTATTTT. Amino acids: CASSQAAASGGMGDTQYF.

The genes are TRBV9 and TRBJ2-7; maybe TRBD2 (6 bases). V lost 4 bases and J 2 bases, leaving 13 bases between the germline ends. CDR1 is SGDLS, CDR2 YYNGEE, per germline. The CDR3 sequence is 14 residues long. CDR3 loop: CASSPGTETYEQYF. As DNA, the CDR3 is TGTGCCAGCAGCCCAGGGACTGAGACCTACGAGCAGTACTTC.

The chain uses TRBV4-3 and TRBJ2-3; 13 positions match TRBD2. The CDR3 loop spans 17 amino acids. Germline CDR1 LGHNA, CDR2 YSLEER. Losses at the gene ends were 0 bases for V and 6 bases for J; bases not matched to a gene: 6. The CDR3 DNA is TGCGCCAGCAGCCAAGATCTACTAGCGGGAGGGATGGATACGCAGTATTTT. This translates into CASSQDLLAGGMDTQYF.

The V and J genes are TRBV6-6 and TRBJ1-4, with a tentative D call TRBD1 (5 bases). The CDR3 extends over 12 amino acids. Per germline, CDR1 MNHNY and CDR2 SVGAGI (reference sequence). The V end lost 2 bases, the J end lost 16 bases, and 14 bases lay between the germline ends. The CDR3 region is CASSYISQGQFF. As DNA, the CDR3 is TGTGCCAGCAGTTACATTTCTCAGGGTCAGTTTTTT.

This clone was detected a few times. The chain uses TRBV7-6 and TRBJ1-1; D possibly corresponds to TRBD1 (5 bases). V gave up 5 bases and J gave up 0 bases, with 10 bases separating them. CDR1 SGHVS and CDR2 FNYEAQ come from the germline V gene. The CDR3 consists of 14 residues. The CDR3 sequence is CASSPSGLNTEAFF. CDR3 nucleotide sequence: TGTGCCAGCAGCCCTTCAGGGCTGAACACTGAAGCTTTCTTT.

The CDR3: CASSKRQASNQPQHF. CDR3 sequence (DNA): TGTGCCAGCAGCAAACGACAGGCCAGCAATCAGCCCCAGCATTTT. The rearrangement uses TRBV5-6 and TRBJ1-5; a possible D gene is TRBD1 (6 bases). The CDR3 spans 15 residues. CDR1 and CDR2 from the germline V gene are SGHDT and YYEEEE. Trimming pared 4 bases from V and 1 base from J, leaving 12 bases between.

The gene calls are TRBV9 and TRBJ2-7, with 7 bases identical to TRBD2. CDR1 and CDR2 from the germline V gene are SGDLS and YYNGEE. J gave up 7 bases and V 4 bases, and 14 bases lay outside the gene matches. There are 15 residues in the CDR3. The CDR3 region has the DNA TGTGCCAGCAGCCTTACCTTTGGACGGGGAGGGGAGCAGTACTTC. Its translation is CASSLTFGRGGEQYF.

This clone is a singleton in its sample. The J gene is TRBJ1-4, the V gene TRBV9, with a tentative D call TRBD1 (5 bases). Per the germline V gene, CDR1 is SGDLS and CDR2 is YYNGEE. There are 15 residues in the CDR3. V lost 2 bases and J lost 0, with 8 bases in between. The CDR3 DNA sequence: TGTGCCAGCAGCGTTACAGGTTCAACTAATGAAAAACTGTTTTTT. Translated: CASSVTGSTNEKLFF.

This clone was observed a few times. The chain recombines TRBV7-2 with TRBJ2-5, with 9 bases matching TRBD2. Germline CDR1 SGHTA, CDR2 FQGNSA. The CDR3 has 14 residues. After removal of 5 bases from V and 7 bases from J, the junction contained 8 bases not matched to a gene. The CDR3 here is CASSRVREGGTQYF. The CDR3 DNA is TGTGCCAGCAGCCGCGTGCGGGAGGGTGGGACCCAGTACTTC. The full variable domain, rest sourced from reference TRBV7-2 and TRBJ2-5, is GAGVSQSPSNKVTEKGKDVELRCDPISGHTALYWYRQSLGQGLEFLIYFQGNSAPDKSGLPSDRFSAERTGGSVSTLTIQRTQQEDSAVYLCASSRVREGGTQYFGPGTRLLVL.

The sample holds a few counts of this clone. The chain combines TRBV21-1 with TRBJ2-7; TRBD2, as called in the table, went unchecked against the DNA. TRBV21-1 is labeled a pseudogene. This CDR3 has 16 amino acids. DNA of the CDR3: TGTGCCAGCAGCGTTCGAGGTGGCGGCCCTGTCTACGAGCAGTACTTC. This encodes CASSVRGGGPVYEQYF.